Each of the 22 T cell receptor beta chains below was sequenced from the same sample in a study of cytomegalovirus exposure and HLA in healthy donors. The PCR had 60 Vbeta and 13 Jbeta primers. TCRdb's copy holds only in-frame clones and misses some; the assay was immunoSEQ multiplex PCR. Counted here are about 160,000 clones, more than 70% occurring once; the ten biggest clones make up roughly 1.4%. Sequencing was done on a sample of PBMCs. These receptors were collected from a man aged 55 to 70 in good health and CMV-seronegative.

The chain links TRBV7-2 to TRBJ2-4; 8 nucleotides match TRBD1. Trimming at V came to 1 base and at J to 5 bases, leaving 4 bases not matched to a gene. The CDR3 is 15 residues long. In germline, CDR1 is SGHTA, CDR2 FQGNSA. The chain's CDR3 is CASSLGPGQENIQYF. The CDR3 nucleotides are TGTGCCAGCAGCTTAGGGCCGGGACAGGAAAACATTCAGTACTTC.

The chain has TRBV18 and TRBJ1-3; D gene unclear. V was shortened by 3 bases and J by 0 bases, with 12 bases between the two germline ends. Germline-derived CDR1 and CDR2 are KGHSH and LQKENI. The CDR3 sequence is 16 residues long. In DNA, the CDR3 is TGTGCCAGCTCACCGGGCCGTTCTATCTCTGGAAACACCATATATTTT. This sequence encodes CASSPGRSISGNTIYF. The full variable domain, completed using reference TRBV18 and TRBJ1-3, is NAGVMQNPRHLVRRRGQEARLRCSPMKGHSHVYWYRQLPEEGLKFMVYLQKENIIDESGMPKERFSAEFPKEGPSILRIQQVVRGDSAAYFCASSPGRSISGNTIYFGEGSWLTVV.

The chain recombines TRBV7-9 with TRBJ2-2, with D maybe TRBD2 (5 bases). This CDR3 contains 14 residues. Per germline, CDR1 SEHNR and CDR2 FQNEAQ (reference sequence). V dropped 3 bases and J dropped 8 bases, with 13 bases sitting between them. CDR3 in DNA: TGTGCCAGCAGCTTCCCCAGCGGCCTGGGGGAGCTGTTTTTT. Its translation is CASSFPSGLGELFF.

V and J are TRBV6-1 and TRBJ2-2; D is unresolved. V dropped 6 bases and J dropped 6 bases, with 14 bases sitting between them. Germline V gene sequence: CDR1 MNHNS, CDR2 SASEGT. The CDR3 is made up of 14 amino acids. CDR3 sequence (DNA): TGTGCCAGCAGCATAAACTTTCAATCCGGGGAGCTGTTTTTT. Residues: CASSINFQSGELFF.

V gene TRBV10-1 combines with J gene TRBJ1-5; weak D call: TRBD1 (5 bases). The V end lost 5 bases, the J end lost 0 bases, and 8 bases lay between the germline ends. Germline CDR1 reads WNHNN; CDR2 reads SYGVQD (reference sequence). There are 14 residues in the CDR3. The CDR3 region has the DNA TGCGCCAGCAGTCGGGACTTTAGCAATCAGCCCCAGCATTTT. This gives the protein CASSRDFSNQPQHF.

This sequence joins TRBV7-9 and TRBJ1-4; 10 bases line up with TRBD1. From germline, CDR1 is SEHNR and CDR2 FQNEAQ (reference sequence). The junction had 11 bases not matched to a gene; V was cut back by 6 bases and J by 7 bases. This CDR3 spans 16 amino acids. CDR3 protein: CASSLGQGGVGEKLFF. The DNA of the CDR3 is TGTGCCAGCAGTCTTGGACAGGGGGGAGTTGGTGAAAAACTGTTTTTT.

This rearrangement joins TRBV30 to TRBJ1-1; 8 nucleotides align to TRBD1. Trimming cost V 4 bases and J 4 bases; bases outside gene matches: 5. Germline CDR1 reads GTSNPN; CDR2 reads SVGIG (reference sequence). This CDR3 is built from 13 residues. The CDR3 region has the DNA TGTGCCTGGAATCCCGGACAGGGCACTGAAGCTTTCTTT. The encoded protein is CAWNPGQGTEAFF.

Here the CDR3 DNA reads TGTGCCAGCAGTGAACGGGGTAACACTGAAGCTTTCTTT. The encoded protein is CASSERGNTEAFF. This chain uses TRBV6-1 with TRBJ1-1; D remains ambiguous. Between the trimmed V and J ends, which lost 2 bases and 2 bases, there was a span of 6 bases. This CDR3 contains 13 residues. From germline, CDR1 is MNHNS and CDR2 SASEGT.

V usage is TRBV7-2 and J usage is TRBJ2-1; 7 nucleotides line up with TRBD2. Germline V gene data show CDR1 as SGHTA and CDR2 as FQGNSA. V was pared by 5 bases and J by 4 bases, with 5 bases of the junction left unmatched. This CDR3 contains 14 residues. The CDR3 region is CASSRGVGYNEQFF. In nucleotides, the CDR3 is TGTGCCAGCAGCCGGGGGGTGGGATACAATGAGCAGTTCTTC. Looking up the rest from reference TRBV7-2 and TRBJ2-1 gives the full variable domain: GAGVSQSPSNKVTEKGKDVELRCDPISGHTALYWYRQSLGQGLEFLIYFQGNSAPDKSGLPSDRFSAERTGGSVSTLTIQRTQQEDSAVYLCASSRGVGYNEQFFGPGTRLTVL.

V usage is TRBV7-2 and J usage is TRBJ1-4; D call uncertain. Germline V gene sequence: CDR1 SGHTA, CDR2 FQGNSA. V was clipped by 1 base and J by 8 bases, with 11 bases between them. The CDR3 is 14 amino acids. The CDR3 spells CASSLEVSGEKLFF. The CDR3 region has the DNA TGTGCCAGCAGCTTAGAGGTCAGCGGGGAAAAACTGTTTTTT.

This chain links TRBV13 with TRBJ2-2, with 12 nucleotides matching TRBD2. This CDR3 region has 17 residues. Germline V CDR1 and CDR2: PRHDT, FYEKMQ (reference sequence). Trimming removed 2 bases from V and 6 bases from J; junction bases left unmatched: 7. CDR3 region: CASSLPRLAGVPGELFF. CDR3 in DNA: TGTGCCAGCAGCTTACCGAGACTAGCGGGAGTCCCCGGGGAGCTGTTTTTT.

The chain carries TRBV7-2 and TRBJ2-5; 8 positions match TRBD2. Germline V lookup: CDR1 SGHTA, CDR2 FQGNSA. V lost 4 bases to trimming and J lost 4 bases; unmatched junction nucleotides: 11. The CDR3 sequence is 16 residues long. The CDR3 reads CASSSGSAGGGETQYF. The CDR3 DNA is TGTGCCAGCAGCTCCGGTTCCGCGGGAGGAGGAGAGACCCAGTACTTC.

This chain uses TRBV6-5 with TRBJ2-1; 13 nucleotides line up with TRBD2. The V and J ends lost 6 bases and 5 bases, in that order; junction bases with no gene match: 7. Germline-derived CDR1 and CDR2 are MNHEY and SVGAGI. This CDR3 contains 16 residues. The CDR3 coding sequence is TGTGCCAGCAGCTACGGACTAGCGGGGGTGGACAATGAGCAGTTCTTC. This encodes CASSYGLAGVDNEQFF.

The gene calls are TRBV30 and TRBJ1-5; D is perhaps TRBD1 (5 bases). Between the trimmed V and J ends, which lost 3 bases and 4 bases, there was a span of 13 bases. Looked up from germline, CDR1 is GTSNPN and CDR2 is SVGIG (reference sequence). This CDR3 has 14 residues. In DNA, the CDR3 is TGTGCCTGGAGAGCCGGGGGGGAGAATCAGCCCCAGCATTTT. Protein product: CAWRAGGENQPQHF.

As regards this clone: The same CDR3 is also encoded by other DNA sequences in this sample. This chain connects TRBV5-1 to TRBJ2-5; 7 bases are shared with TRBD1. The CDR3 is 14 residues long. J lost 3 bases, V lost 2 bases, and 4 bases had no gene match. CDR1 and CDR2 from the germline V gene are SGHRS and YFSETQ. CDR3 DNA sequence: TGCGCCAGCAGCTTTGGGACAGCCGAAGAGACCCAGTACTTC. Translating it yields CASSFGTAEETQYF.

The chain carries TRBV9 and TRBJ2-1; 12 bases map to TRBD2. Germline CDR1 is SGDLS and CDR2 is YYNGEE. CDR3 length: 17 amino acids. V was clipped by 4 bases and J by 6 bases; unmatched bases: 11. CDR3 DNA sequence: TGTGCCAGCAGCCCCGGATACAGACTAGCGGGAGCCAATGAGCAGTTCTTC. Amino acids: CASSPGYRLAGANEQFF.

The chain employs TRBV28 and TRBJ2-3, with TRBD2 identical over 9 bases. There are 15 residues in the CDR3. Germline-derived CDR1 and CDR2 are MDHEN and SYDVKM. The V and J ends lost 3 bases and 6 bases, in that order; junction bases with no gene match: 7. In DNA form, the CDR3 reads TGTGCCAGCAGTTTTAGCGGGGGTGATCCGGATACGCAGTATTTT. Its protein is CASSFSGGDPDTQYF.

V and J are TRBV27 and TRBJ2-7; D is undetermined. Trimming stripped 0 bases from V and 0 bases from J, with 18 bases between. The germline gives CDR1 MNHEY, CDR2 SMNVEV (reference sequence). The CDR3 sequence is 18 residues long. CDR3 amino acids: CASSLSSRSGSSSYEQYF. The CDR3 DNA follows: TGTGCCAGCAGTTTATCTTCCCGATCAGGCAGTAGCTCCTACGAGCAGTACTTC.

This clone was found a few times. The chain is built from TRBV18 and TRBJ2-2; TRBD2 agrees at 9 bases. The CDR3 is 17 amino acids. Germline V lookup: CDR1 KGHSH, CDR2 LQKENI. V was pared by 1 base and J by 2 bases, with 5 bases of the junction left unmatched. The CDR3 DNA sequence: TGTGCCAGCTCACCACGACAGACTAGCGGAAACACCGGGGAGCTGTTTTTT. Translated, it gives CASSPRQTSGNTGELFF.

The chain links TRBV28 to TRBJ2-2; D may be TRBD1 (6 bases). V was pared by 5 bases and J by 9 bases, with 19 bases between. The CDR3 length is 15 residues. Germline V gene data show CDR1 as MDHEN and CDR2 as SYDVKM. CDR3 in amino acids: CASSAPAGAGRELFF. The CDR3 DNA is TGTGCCAGCAGTGCCCCGGCAGGGGCAGGCCGGGAGCTGTTTTTT.

This clone was picked up a small number of times. The genes are TRBV6-4 and TRBJ2-1; D remains ambiguous. The CDR3 length is 15 residues. From germline, CDR1 is MRHNA and CDR2 SNTAGT. With 5 bases removed from V and 7 bases from J, the gap between germline ends came to 18 bases. The CDR3 region has the DNA TGTGCCAGCAGTCCCGTCTTCTTCGAAGCTAATGAGCAGTTCTTC. Amino acids: CASSPVFFEANEQFF.

The table lists this clone with a few counts. The V call is TRBV7-7, the J call TRBJ2-5; 12 bases map to TRBD1. Trimming at V came to 6 bases and at J to 5 bases, leaving 7 bases not matched to a gene. This CDR3 comprises 15 residues. Germline loops: CDR1 SSHAT, CDR2 FNYEAQ (reference sequence). In DNA form, the CDR3 reads TGTGCCAGCAGATCCGGGACAGGGGGCGTGGAGACCCAGTACTTC. This translates into CASRSGTGGVETQYF.